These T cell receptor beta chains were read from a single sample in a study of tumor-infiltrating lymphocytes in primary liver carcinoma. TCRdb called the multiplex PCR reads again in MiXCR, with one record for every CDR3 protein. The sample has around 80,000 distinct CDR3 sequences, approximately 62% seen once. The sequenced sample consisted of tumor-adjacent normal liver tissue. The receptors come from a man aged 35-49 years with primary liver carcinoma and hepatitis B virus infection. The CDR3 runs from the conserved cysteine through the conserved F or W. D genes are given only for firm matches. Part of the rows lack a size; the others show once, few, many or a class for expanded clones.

CDR3 protein: CASSLARTGYTGELYF; CDR3 DNA: TGTGCCAGCAGCTTAGCTCGGACAGGTTATACCGGGGAGCTGTATTTT; V gene: TRBV7-8; J gene: TRBJ2-2; clone size: .; D gene: TRBD1
CDR3 protein: CAGSECNEQFF; CDR3 DNA: TGTGCCGGCAGCGAGTGCAATGAGCAGTTCTTC; V gene: TRBV13; J gene: TRBJ2-1; clone size: .; D gene: .
CDR3 protein: CASSWGRGLNTEELFF; CDR3 DNA: TGTGCCAGCAGCTGGGGACGGGGGTTGAACACCGAGGAGCTGTTTTTT; V gene: TRBV11-2; J gene: TRBJ2-2; clone size: .; D gene: .
CDR3 protein: CASSQDRVGNGQFF; CDR3 DNA: TGCGCCAGCAGCCAGGATCGGGTGGGAAATGGGCAGTTCTTC; V gene: TRBV4-3; J gene: TRBJ2-1; clone size: .; D gene: .
CDR3 protein: CAIMGIANTGELFF; CDR3 DNA: TGTGCCATCATGGGGATCGCGAACACCGGGGAGCTGTTTTTT; V gene: TRBV10-3; J gene: TRBJ2-2; clone size: .; D gene: .
CDR3 protein: CASSQDLSRLTDTQYF; CDR3 DNA: TGTGCCAGCAGCCAAGATCTTAGCCGGCTCACAGATACGCAGTATTTT; V gene: TRBV4-2; J gene: TRBJ2-3; clone size: many; D gene: .
CDR3 protein: CASSPTVINEQFF; CDR3 DNA: TGTGCCAGCAGTCCCACCGTGATCAATGAGCAGTTCTTC; V gene: TRBV28; J gene: TRBJ2-1; clone size: many; D gene: .
CDR3 protein: CVSSYSWTSSFLGYNEQFF; CDR3 DNA: TGTGTCAGTAGTTACTCGTGGACTAGTTCGTTTTTGGGGTACAATGAGCAGTTCTTC; V gene: TRBV6-6; J gene: TRBJ2-1; clone size: .; D gene: TRBD2
CDR3 protein: CASSSTSGLTYEQYF; CDR3 DNA: TGCGCCAGCAGCTCTACTAGCGGGCTTACCTACGAGCAGTACTTC; V gene: TRBV5-4; J gene: TRBJ2-7; clone size: .; D gene: TRBD2
CDR3 protein: CVGSLTGAHQHF; CDR3 DNA: TGTGTCGGCAGTCTGACAGGGGCGCACCAGCATTTT; V gene: TRBV12-3/TRBV12-4; J gene: TRBJ1-5; clone size: .; D gene: TRBD1
CDR3 protein: CASSQGLAFKQYF; CDR3 DNA: TGCGCCAGCAGTCAAGGACTAGCGTTCAAGCAGTACTTC; V gene: TRBV4-1; J gene: TRBJ2-7; clone size: .; D gene: TRBD2
CDR3 protein: CASSLSPTGGQPQHF; CDR3 DNA: TGTGCCAGCAGTCTAAGTCCGACAGGGGGACAGCCCCAGCATTTT; V gene: TRBV6-6; J gene: TRBJ1-5; clone size: few; D gene: TRBD1
CDR3 protein: CASSLYQDPPLHF; CDR3 DNA: TGTGCCAGCAGCCTTTATCAGGACCCACCCCTCCACTTT; V gene: TRBV13; J gene: TRBJ1-6; clone size: .; D gene: .
CDR3 protein: CASSQGIGHTGELFF; CDR3 DNA: TGTGCCAGCAGCCAAGGGATAGGACACACCGGGGAGCTGTTTTTC; V gene: TRBV14; J gene: TRBJ2-2; clone size: .; D gene: .
CDR3 protein: CASSQEVTGRISNEQYF; CDR3 DNA: TGCGCCAGCAGCCAAGAGGTCACAGGTCGAATCTCCAACGAGCAGTACTTC; V gene: TRBV4-3; J gene: TRBJ2-7; clone size: .; D gene: .
CDR3 protein: CASSLGGSRYSEQFF; CDR3 DNA: TGTGCCAGCAGCTTGGGCGGGAGTCGGTACAGTGAGCAGTTCTTT; V gene: TRBV5-4; J gene: TRBJ2-1; clone size: .; D gene: TRBD2
CDR3 protein: CATFSGQETQYF; CDR3 DNA: TGTGCCACCTTTAGCGGCCAAGAGACCCAGTACTTC; V gene: TRBV24-1; J gene: TRBJ2-5; clone size: .; D gene: .
CDR3 protein: CVSSQDRGAGDEQYF; CDR3 DNA: TGCGTCAGCAGCCAAGATAGGGGGGCGGGAGACGAGCAGTACTTC; V gene: TRBV4-3; J gene: TRBJ2-7; clone size: many; D gene: .
CDR3 protein: CASSGIGNSPLHF; CDR3 DNA: TGTGCCAGTAGTGGGATAGGGAATTCACCCCTCCACTTT; V gene: TRBV6-5; J gene: TRBJ1-6; clone size: .; D gene: .
CDR3 protein: CASSLDRAEANVLTF; CDR3 DNA: TGTGCCAGCAGCTTGGACAGGGCTGAGGCCAACGTCCTGACTTTC; V gene: TRBV11-2; J gene: TRBJ2-6; clone size: few; D gene: TRBD1
CDR3 protein: CVSSLAGDTLYEQYF; CDR3 DNA: TGTGTCAGCAGCTTAGCGGGCGATACACTATACGAGCAGTACTTC; V gene: TRBV7-6; J gene: TRBJ2-7; clone size: .; D gene: TRBD2
CDR3 protein: CVIGHAGEVTQYF; CDR3 DNA: TGTGTCATTGGACACGCTGGGGAAGTGACCCAGTACTTC; V gene: TRBV10-3; J gene: TRBJ2-5; clone size: .; D gene: .
CDR3 protein: CSSLEQPNTGELFF; CDR3 DNA: TGTTCCAGCCTAGAACAGCCGAACACCGGGGAGCTGTTTTTT; V gene: TRBV6-1; J gene: TRBJ2-2; clone size: .; D gene: .
CDR3 protein: CAWSVGWKRTNGYTF; CDR3 DNA: TGTGCCTGGAGTGTCGGATGGAAGCGTACCAACGGCTACACCTTC; V gene: TRBV30; J gene: TRBJ1-2; clone size: .; D gene: .
CDR3 protein: CASSRGQGSYDQYF; CDR3 DNA: TGTGCCAGCAGTAGAGGACAGGGGTCCTATGATCAGTACTTC; V gene: TRBV6-5; J gene: TRBJ2-7; clone size: .; D gene: TRBD1
CDR3 protein: CASHEQDGRKETDTQYF; CDR3 DNA: TGTGCCAGCCACGAACAGGACGGGAGGAAGGAGACAGATACGCAGTATTTT; V gene: TRBV6-5; J gene: TRBJ2-3; clone size: many; D gene: TRBD2
CDR3 protein: CASSPTRASYEQYF; CDR3 DNA: TGTGCCAGCAGTCCGACTAGAGCTTCCTATGAGCAGTACTTC; V gene: TRBV6-2/TRBV6-3; J gene: TRBJ2-7; clone size: .; D gene: .
CDR3 protein: CASSLGTGGPYGQCF; CDR3 DNA: TGTGCCAGCAGCCTTGGGACAGGAGGGCCCTACGGGCAGTGCTTC; V gene: TRBV11-2; J gene: TRBJ2-7; clone size: .; D gene: TRBD1